This T cell receptor (beta chain) was recorded in a study of OX40 agonist ivuxolimab in advanced cancers. Study-level points and caveats: Expanded peripheral T-cell antigen specificity went undetermined.

The protocol was immunoSEQ multiplex PCR, while the TCRdb copy is restricted to in-frame clones and leaves out a portion. The sample has approximately 40,000 clones, over 75% seen once. V lost 3 bases, J lost 5 bases, and 22 bases lay in between. CDR3 length: 16 amino acids. Germline V gene lookup returns CDR1 SQVTM and CDR2 ANQGSEA. On this clone: Its antigen is still unknown.

Sample: CD4+ or CD8+ T cells sorted from blood, taken in a trial of the OX40 agonist ivuxolimab. The clonotype originates from an adult with an advanced solid tumor such as melanoma, head and neck, liver or kidney cancer. The gene calls are TRBV29-1 and TRBJ1-2; D possibly corresponds to TRBD1 (5 bases). The CDR3 bases are TGCAGCGTTGAGATGGGGCAGCCCTCGATGGCTTATGGCTACACCTTC. Amino acid sequence: CSVEMGQPSMAYGYTF.